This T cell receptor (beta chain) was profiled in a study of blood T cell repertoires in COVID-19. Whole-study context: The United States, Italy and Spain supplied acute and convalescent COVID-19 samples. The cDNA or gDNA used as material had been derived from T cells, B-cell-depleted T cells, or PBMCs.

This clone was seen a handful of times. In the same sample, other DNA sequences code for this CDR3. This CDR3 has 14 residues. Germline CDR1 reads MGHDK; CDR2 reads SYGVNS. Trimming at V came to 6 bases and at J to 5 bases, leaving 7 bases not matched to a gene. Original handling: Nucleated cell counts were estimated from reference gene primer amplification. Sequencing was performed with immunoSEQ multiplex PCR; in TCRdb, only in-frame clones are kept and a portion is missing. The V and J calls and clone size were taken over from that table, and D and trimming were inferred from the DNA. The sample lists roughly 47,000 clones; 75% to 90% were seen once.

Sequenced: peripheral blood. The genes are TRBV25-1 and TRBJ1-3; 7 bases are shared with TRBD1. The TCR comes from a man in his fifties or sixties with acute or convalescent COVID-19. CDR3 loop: CASSPRDSRNTIYF. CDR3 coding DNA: TGTGCCAGCAGCCCCCGGGACAGTAGAAACACCATATATTTT.